The sequence of this TCR beta chain was determined in a study of blood T cell repertoires in COVID-19. The wider study: Specimens from acute and convalescent COVID-19 originated in the United States, Italy and Spain. In each case, the material was cDNA or gDNA derived from T cells, B-cell-depleted T cells, or PBMCs.

Source study methods: Estimated nucleated cell counts came from reference gene primer amplification. Method: immunoSEQ multiplex PCR; TCRdb's copy keeps in-frame clones and lacks some. For V, J and clone size, that table is used; D and trimming come from the DNA. The table lists 180,000 or so clones, around 80% of them singletons, with 2.5% to 3% in the top ten. The sequenced sample was peripheral blood. The TCR originated in an elderly woman with active or convalescent COVID-19.

The CDR3 spells CASRGQPTNEQFF. The DNA of the CDR3 is TGTGCCAGCCGGGGACAGCCTACAAATGAGCAGTTCTTC. The chain links TRBV6-5 to TRBJ2-1, with 7 nucleotides matching TRBD1. Trimming at V came to 8 bases and at J to 7 bases, leaving 8 bases not matched to a gene. Germline V gene lookup returns CDR1 MNHEY and CDR2 SVGAGI. CDR3 length equals 13 residues.